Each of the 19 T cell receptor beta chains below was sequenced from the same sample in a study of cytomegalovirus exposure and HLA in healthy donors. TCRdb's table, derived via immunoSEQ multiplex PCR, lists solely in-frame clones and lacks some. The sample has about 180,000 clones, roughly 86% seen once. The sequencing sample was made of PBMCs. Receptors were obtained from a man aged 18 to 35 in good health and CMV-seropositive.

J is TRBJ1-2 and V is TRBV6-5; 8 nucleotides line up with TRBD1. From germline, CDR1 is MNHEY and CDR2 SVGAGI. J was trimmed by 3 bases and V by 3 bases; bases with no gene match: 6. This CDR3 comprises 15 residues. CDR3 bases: TGTGCCAGCAGTTATATGGCAGGGGGCCACTATGGCTACACCTTC. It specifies CASSYMAGGHYGYTF.

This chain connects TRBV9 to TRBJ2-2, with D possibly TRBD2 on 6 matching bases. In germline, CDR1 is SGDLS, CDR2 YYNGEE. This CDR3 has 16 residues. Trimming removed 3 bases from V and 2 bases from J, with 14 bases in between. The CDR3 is CASSAPGLTNTGELFF. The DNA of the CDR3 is TGTGCCAGCAGCGCACCGGGACTCACCAACACCGGGGAGCTGTTTTTT.

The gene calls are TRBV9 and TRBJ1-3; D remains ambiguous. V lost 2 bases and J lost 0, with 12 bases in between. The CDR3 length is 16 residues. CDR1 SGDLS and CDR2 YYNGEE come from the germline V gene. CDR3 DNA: TGTGCCAGCAGCGTGGCCATTTCCCCCTCTGGAAACACCATATATTTT. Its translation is CASSVAISPSGNTIYF. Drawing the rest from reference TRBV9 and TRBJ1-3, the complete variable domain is DSGVTQTPKHLITATGQRVTLRCSPRSGDLSVYWYQQSLDQGLQFLIQYYNGEERAKGNILERFSAQQFPDLHSELNLSSLELGDSALYFCASSVAISPSGNTIYFGEGSWLTVV.

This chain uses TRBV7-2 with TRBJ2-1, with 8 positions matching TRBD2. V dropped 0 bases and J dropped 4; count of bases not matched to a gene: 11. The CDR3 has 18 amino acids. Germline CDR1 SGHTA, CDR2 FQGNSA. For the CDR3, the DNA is TGTGCCAGCAGCTTAGCTTCGCCCGGGGGGGGTCGATACAATGAGCAGTTCTTC. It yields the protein CASSLASPGGGRYNEQFF.

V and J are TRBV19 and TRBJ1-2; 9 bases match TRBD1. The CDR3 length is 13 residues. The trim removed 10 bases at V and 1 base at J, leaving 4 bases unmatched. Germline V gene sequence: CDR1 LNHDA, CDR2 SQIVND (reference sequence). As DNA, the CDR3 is TGTGCCACTCGGACAGGGGTTAACTATGGCTACACCTTC. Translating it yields CATRTGVNYGYTF.

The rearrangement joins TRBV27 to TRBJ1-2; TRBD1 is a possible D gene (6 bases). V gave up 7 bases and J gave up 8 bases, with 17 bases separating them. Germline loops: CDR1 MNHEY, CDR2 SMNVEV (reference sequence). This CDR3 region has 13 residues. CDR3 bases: TGTGCCAGCACCTCTACAGGGAAGGGAGGCTACACCTTC. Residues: CASTSTGKGGYTF.

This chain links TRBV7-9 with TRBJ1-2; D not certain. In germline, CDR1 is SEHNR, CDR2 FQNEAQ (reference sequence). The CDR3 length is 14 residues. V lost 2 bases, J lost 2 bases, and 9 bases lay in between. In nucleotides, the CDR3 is TGTGCCAGCAGCTTACTAGGCAGAAACTATGGCTACACCTTC. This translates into CASSLLGRNYGYTF. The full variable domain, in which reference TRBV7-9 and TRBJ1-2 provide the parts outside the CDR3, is DTGVSQNPRHKITKRGQNVTFRCDPISEHNRLYWYRQTLGQGPEFLTYFQNEAQLEKSRLLSDRFSAERPKGSFSTLEIQRTEQGDSAMYLCASSLLGRNYGYTFGSGTRLTVV.

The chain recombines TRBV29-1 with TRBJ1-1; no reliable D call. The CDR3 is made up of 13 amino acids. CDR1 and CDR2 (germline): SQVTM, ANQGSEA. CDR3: CSSEVSLNTEAFF. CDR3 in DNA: TGCAGTTCCGAGGTTTCCTTGAACACTGAAGCTTTCTTT. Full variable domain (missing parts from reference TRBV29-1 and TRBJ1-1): SAVISQKPSRDICQRGTSLTIQCQVDSQVTMMFWYRQQPGQSLTLIATANQGSEATYESGFVIDKFPISRPNLTFSTLTVSNMSPEDSSIYLCSSEVSLNTEAFFGQGTRLTVV.

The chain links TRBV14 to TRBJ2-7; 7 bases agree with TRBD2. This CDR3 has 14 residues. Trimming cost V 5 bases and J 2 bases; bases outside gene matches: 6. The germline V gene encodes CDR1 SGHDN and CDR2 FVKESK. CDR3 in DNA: TGTGCCAGCAGCAAACAAGCGGGACCCTACGAGCAGTACTTC. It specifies CASSKQAGPYEQYF.

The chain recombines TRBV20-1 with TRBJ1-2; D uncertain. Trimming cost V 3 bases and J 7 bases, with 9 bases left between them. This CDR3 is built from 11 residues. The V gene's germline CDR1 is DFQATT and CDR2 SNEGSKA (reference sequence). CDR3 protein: CSASGRAGYTF. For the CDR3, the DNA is TGCAGTGCTAGTGGGAGGGCTGGCTACACCTTC.

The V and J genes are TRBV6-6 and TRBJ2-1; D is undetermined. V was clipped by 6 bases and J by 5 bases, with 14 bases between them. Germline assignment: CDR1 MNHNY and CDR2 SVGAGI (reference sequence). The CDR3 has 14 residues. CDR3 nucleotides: TGTGCCAGCAGGGGCAGTGGAAAGGACAATGAGCAGTTCTTC. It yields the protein CASRGSGKDNEQFF.

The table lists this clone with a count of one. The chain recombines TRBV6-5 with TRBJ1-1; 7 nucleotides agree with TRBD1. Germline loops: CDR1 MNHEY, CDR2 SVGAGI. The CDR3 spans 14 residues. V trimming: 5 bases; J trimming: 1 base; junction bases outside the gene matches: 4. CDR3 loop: CASSPRGPNTEAFF. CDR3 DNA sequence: TGTGCCAGCAGTCCGAGGGGGCCGAACACTGAAGCTTTCTTT.

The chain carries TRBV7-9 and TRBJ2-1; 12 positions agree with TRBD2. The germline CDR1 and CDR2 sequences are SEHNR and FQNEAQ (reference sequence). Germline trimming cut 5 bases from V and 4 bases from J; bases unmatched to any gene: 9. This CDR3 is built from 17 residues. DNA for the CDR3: TGTGCCAGCAGCCCCTCCCTTCTAGCGGGAGGGTACAATGAGCAGTTCTTC. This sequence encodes CASSPSLLAGGYNEQFF.

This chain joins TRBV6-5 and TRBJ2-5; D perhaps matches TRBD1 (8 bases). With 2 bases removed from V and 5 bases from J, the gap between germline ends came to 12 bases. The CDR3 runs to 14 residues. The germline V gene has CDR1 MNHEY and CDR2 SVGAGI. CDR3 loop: CASSYGQGGETQYF. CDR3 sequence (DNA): TGTGCCAGCAGTTACGGACAGGGAGGGGAGACCCAGTACTTC.

Here the CDR3 reads CASSLSGDPRETQYF. CDR3 coding DNA: TGCGCCAGCAGCTTGAGCGGGGACCCCCGGGAGACCCAGTACTTC. This rearrangement joins TRBV5-1 to TRBJ2-5, with TRBD2 matching over 7 bases. Germline-derived CDR1 and CDR2 are SGHRS and YFSETQ. This CDR3 contains 15 residues. Trimming removed 1 base from V and 5 bases from J; junction bases left unmatched: 8.

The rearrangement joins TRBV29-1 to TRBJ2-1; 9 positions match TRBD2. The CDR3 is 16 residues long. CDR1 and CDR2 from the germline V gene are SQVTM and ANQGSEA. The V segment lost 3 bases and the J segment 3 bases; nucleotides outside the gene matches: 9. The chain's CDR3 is CSVESPLAGFYNEQFF. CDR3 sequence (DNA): TGCAGCGTTGAGTCGCCCCTAGCGGGATTCTACAATGAGCAGTTCTTC.

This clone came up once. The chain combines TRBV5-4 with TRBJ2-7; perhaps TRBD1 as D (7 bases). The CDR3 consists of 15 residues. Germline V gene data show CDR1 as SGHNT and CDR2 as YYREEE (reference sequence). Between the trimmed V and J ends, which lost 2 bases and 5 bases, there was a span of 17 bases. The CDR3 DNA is TGTGCCAGCAGCTTACCCGCGGGACAGCGAAACGAGCAGTACTTC. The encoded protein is CASSLPAGQRNEQYF.

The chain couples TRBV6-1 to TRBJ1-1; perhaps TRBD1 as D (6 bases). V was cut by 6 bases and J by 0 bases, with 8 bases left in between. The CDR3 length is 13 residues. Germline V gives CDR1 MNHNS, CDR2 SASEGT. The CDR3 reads CASRGALNTEAFF. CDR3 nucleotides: TGTGCCAGCAGGGGGGCGTTGAACACTGAAGCTTTCTTT.

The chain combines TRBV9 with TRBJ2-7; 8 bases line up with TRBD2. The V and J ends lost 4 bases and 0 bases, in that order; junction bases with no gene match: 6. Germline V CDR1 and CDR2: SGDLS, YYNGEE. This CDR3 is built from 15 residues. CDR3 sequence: CASSKTSEFSYEQYF. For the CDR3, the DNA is TGTGCCAGCAGCAAGACTAGCGAGTTCTCCTACGAGCAGTACTTC.